A single sample is the source of the 5 T cell receptor beta chains below, sequenced in a study of T cell repertoires in cytomegalovirus infection. TCRdb fed the reads into MiXCR, producing one record per CDR3 protein. The sample carries approximately 990,000 distinct CDR3 sequences, around a third recorded once. Antigens for these TCRs are unknown. Source: cultured CD8+ T cells from PBMCs, taken from culture after CMV antigen stimulation. These receptors came from a human donor in good health (CMV status not recorded). Some clones in this sample may be carry-over from other donors' samples.

This clonotype was counted ten times or more. V is TRBV7-8 and J is TRBJ2-1; no clear D gene. The CDR3 has 14 residues. Trimming removed 4 bases from V and 1 base from J, with 8 bases in between. The germline CDR1 and CDR2 sequences are SGHVS and FQNEAQ. CDR3 coding DNA: TGTGCCAGCAGCTCTGACGGATCCTACAATGAGCAGTTCTTC. This sequence encodes CASSSDGSYNEQFF.

This sequence joins TRBV12-5 and TRBJ2-3; D ambiguous. CDR1 LGHNT and CDR2 FRNRAP come from the germline V gene. The germline V and J ends were trimmed by 1 base and 1 base, with 15 bases remaining between them. This CDR3 spans 17 amino acids. CDR3 DNA: TGTGCTAGTGGTTTGGGATTAGACTTGGGTGGCACAGATACGCAGTATTTT. It is translated as CASGLGLDLGGTDTQYF.

The chain uses TRBV6-2 or TRBV6-3 and TRBJ2-3, with unresolved D. CDR3 length: 13 residues. CDR1 is MNHEY, CDR2 SVGEGT, per germline. Trimming removed 6 bases from V and 1 base from J, with 8 bases in between. CDR3 sequence reads: CASRHDGTDTQYF. The CDR3 DNA follows: TGTGCCAGCAGACATGATGGCACAGATACGCAGTATTTT.

The chain combines TRBV28 with TRBJ1-5; the D gene is possibly TRBD1 (6 bases). Looked up from germline, CDR1 is MDHEN and CDR2 is SYDVKM. The CDR3 has 14 residues. V was trimmed by 3 bases and J by 7 bases, leaving 13 bases between them. In DNA, the CDR3 is TGTGCCAGCAGTTTTAGGGGGGCTGGCCAGCCCCAGCATTTT. It encodes CASSFRGAGQPQHF.

The genes are TRBV7-6 and TRBJ2-3, with TRBD2 matching over 13 bases. Germline V lookup: CDR1 SGHVS, CDR2 FNYEAQ. V lost 5 bases, J lost 6 bases, and 5 bases stayed unmatched. The CDR3 consists of 15 residues. CDR3 DNA: TGTGCCAGCAGCGGACTAGCGGGGGTCGGGGATACGCAGTATTTT. Its translation is CASSGLAGVGDTQYF.